Below, 22 T cell receptor beta chains from the same sample are listed, as sequenced in a study of early T cells in non-severe SARS-CoV-2 infection. TCRdb re-called the 5' RACE reads through MiXCR, storing one row per CDR3 protein. The data contain approximately 52,000 distinct CDR3 sequences, more than 13% of them seen just once; the ten biggest clones take up about 9.1%. Sequences were derived from whole blood, sampled at baseline. These receptors came from an adult who was a healthcare worker with PCR-confirmed SARS-CoV-2 infection or an uninfected control (not recorded which).

The chain is built from TRBV12-3 or TRBV12-4 and TRBJ2-3; 8 nucleotides line up with TRBD2. The CDR3 is 15 residues long. Losses at the gene ends were 8 bases for V and 4 bases for J; bases not matched to a gene: 11. The CDR3 coding sequence is TGTGCCAGCGGCCAAGGGACTAGTAGACCAGATACGCAGTATTTT. This encodes CASGQGTSRPDTQYF.

The V and J genes are TRBV19 and TRBJ2-7, with 10 nucleotides matching TRBD2. Losses at the gene ends were 5 bases for V and 3 bases for J; bases not matched to a gene: 7. The CDR3 has 15 amino acids. Germline lookup yields CDR1 LNHDA and CDR2 SQIVND (reference sequence). The CDR3 protein is CASSERLAGYYEQYF. In DNA, the CDR3 is TGTGCCAGTAGTGAAAGACTAGCGGGTTACTACGAGCAGTACTTC. Drawing the rest from reference TRBV19 and TRBJ2-7, the complete variable domain is DGGITQSPKYLFRKEGQNVTLSCEQNLNHDAMYWYRQDPGQGLRLIYYSQIVNDFQKGDIAEGYSVSREKKESFPLTVTSAQKNPTAFYLCASSERLAGYYEQYFGPGTRLTVT.

This clonotype came up once. The chain uses TRBV29-1 and TRBJ1-2, with D uncertain. This CDR3 is 15 amino acids long. Germline CDR1 is SQVTM and CDR2 is ANQGSEA. Trimming cost V 0 bases and J 1 base, with 12 bases left between them. This CDR3 is CSVEDSLRFNYGYTF. The CDR3 coding sequence is TGCAGCGTTGAAGACTCTCTACGGTTTAACTATGGCTACACCTTC.

The table lists this clonotype with a few counts. This chain joins TRBV7-2 and TRBJ1-1; D unclear. CDR3 length equals 14 residues. V lost 1 base to trimming and J lost 3 bases, with 9 bases between them. CDR1 is SGHTA and CDR2 is FQGNSA in the germline V gene. The CDR3 DNA reads as TGTGCCAGCAGCTTAGAAGGGATTCACACTGAAGCTTTCTTT. It encodes CASSLEGIHTEAFF.

This chain connects TRBV14 to TRBJ1-1, with a possible D match to TRBD1 (6 bases). V was clipped by 4 bases and J by 5 bases, with 17 bases between them. Looked up from germline, CDR1 is SGHDN and CDR2 is FVKESK. This CDR3 region has 15 residues. The CDR3 DNA sequence: TGTGCCAGCAGCCGTTCGACAGGAGCTCAGACTGAAGCTTTCTTT. Translating it yields CASSRSTGAQTEAFF. Supplemented by reference TRBV14 and TRBJ1-1, the full variable domain reads EAGVTQFPSHSVIEKGQTVTLRCDPISGHDNLYWYRRVMGKEIKFLLHFVKESKQDESGMPNNRFLAERTGGTYSTLKVQPAELEDSGVYFCASSRSTGAQTEAFFGQGTRLTVV.

This clonotype came up a few times. The chain has TRBV29-1 and TRBJ2-3; D gene ambiguous. The CDR3 extends over 14 amino acids. Germline V CDR1 and CDR2: SQVTM, ANQGSEA. V lost 6 bases and J 0 bases, leaving 13 bases between the germline ends. CDR3 sequence (DNA): TGCAGCGTCCCTACCCAGTTAAGCACAGATACGCAGTATTTT. It encodes CSVPTQLSTDTQYF.

The chain carries TRBV5-1 and TRBJ2-1; 8 bases are a match to TRBD2. V trimming: 7 bases; J trimming: 8 bases; junction bases outside the gene matches: 11. The CDR3 is 14 residues long. Per the germline V gene, CDR1 is SGHRS and CDR2 is YFSETQ. CDR3 coding DNA: TGCGCCAGCGGGGGGACTAGTTTCTCGGATGAGCAGTTCTTC. This sequence encodes CASGGTSFSDEQFF.

The V call is TRBV10-3, the J call TRBJ1-1; 9 positions agree with TRBD1. The ends lost 7 bases at V and 3 bases at J; junction bases unmatched: 3. Germline lookup yields CDR1 ENHRY and CDR2 SYGVKD. This CDR3 spans 13 amino acids. CDR3 loop: CAINRGRDTEAFF. The DNA of the CDR3 is TGTGCCATCAACAGGGGGCGGGACACTGAAGCTTTCTTT.

The rearrangement uses TRBV2 and TRBJ2-1; perhaps TRBD1 as D (5 bases). Trimming took 4 bases from V and 0 from J, leaving 13 bases between them. CDR1 is SNHLY and CDR2 is FYNNEI in the germline V gene. The CDR3 is 16 amino acids. As DNA, the CDR3 is TGTGCCAGCAGTGCAGGGCAGGAAAGCTCCTACAATGAGCAGTTCTTC. Residues: CASSAGQESSYNEQFF.

This clonotype has ten or more counts. V gene TRBV5-4 combines with J gene TRBJ2-1; 9 bases line up with TRBD2. The CDR3 is made up of 17 amino acids. J lost 2 bases, V lost 3 bases, and 9 bases had no gene match. Germline loops: CDR1 SGHNT, CDR2 YYREEE (reference sequence). The CDR3 nucleotides are TGTGCCAGCAGCTCCCAGGCCCTAGCGGGAACCTACAATGAGCAGTTCTTC. Protein: CASSSQALAGTYNEQFF.

J is TRBJ2-1 and V is TRBV7-8, with D possibly matching TRBD2 (5 bases). CDR1 and CDR2 from the germline V gene are SGHVS and FQNEAQ. V was pared by 0 bases and J by 8 bases, with 17 bases between. The CDR3 extends over 16 amino acids. CDR3 sequence (DNA): TGTGCCAGCAGCTTAGCGGGAGACCTAACTTACGATGAGCAGTTCTTC. It codes for CASSLAGDLTYDEQFF.

This clonotype was recorded at least ten times. The chain couples TRBV2 to TRBJ1-2; D gene ambiguous. The CDR3 has 13 residues. CDR1 is SNHLY, CDR2 FYNNEI, per germline. Trimming pared 10 bases from V and 6 bases from J, leaving 18 bases between. CDR3 sequence: CAIAVGFPDGYTF. CDR3 DNA: TGTGCCATAGCAGTTGGTTTCCCTGATGGCTACACCTTC.

This clonotype was detected only a few times. The chain couples TRBV3-1 to TRBJ2-7; D is unclear. The CDR3 spans 11 residues. CDR1 is LGHDT, CDR2 YNNKEL, per germline (reference sequence). Between the trimmed V and J ends, which lost 0 bases and 6 bases, there was a span of 3 bases. CDR3 region: CASSQEVEQYF. The DNA of the CDR3 is TGTGCCAGCAGCCAAGAGGTCGAGCAGTACTTC.

The chain carries TRBV5-1 and TRBJ2-3; D is perhaps TRBD1 (5 bases). CDR3 size: 15 residues. CDR1 is SGHRS, CDR2 YFSETQ, per germline. Between the trimmed V and J ends, which lost 1 base and 0 bases, there was a span of 9 bases. In DNA form, the CDR3 reads TGCGCCAGCAGCTTGAGGACACCTAGCACAGATACGCAGTATTTT. Translated, it gives CASSLRTPSTDTQYF. The full variable domain, its missing parts supplied by reference TRBV5-1 and TRBJ2-3, is KAGVTQTPRYLIKTRGQQVTLSCSPISGHRSVSWYQQTPGQGLQFLFEYFSETQRNKGNFPGRFSGRQFSNSRSEMNVSTLELGDSALYLCASSLRTPSTDTQYFGPGTRLTVL.

This clonotype appeared a few times. The junction differs from germline at one of its ends, possibly a read error. The rearrangement joins TRBV3-1 to TRBJ2-1; 9 bases map to TRBD2. The CDR3 has 15 amino acids. Germline assignment: CDR1 LGHDT and CDR2 YNNKEL (reference sequence). The CDR3 nucleotides read TGTGCCAGCAGCCTCGGACTAGCGATATTCAATGAGCAGCTCTTC. It translates to CASSLGLAIFNEQLF.

This chain joins TRBV20-1 and TRBJ1-1; no reliable D call. The CDR3 has 14 amino acids. The germline V gene encodes CDR1 DFQATT and CDR2 SNEGSKA (reference sequence). Trimming left V 1 base short and J 0 bases short, with 9 bases between. Written as DNA, the CDR3 is TGCAGTGCTAGAGGTCCGGGGATGAACACTGAAGCTTTCTTT. Translating gives CSARGPGMNTEAFF.

This clonotype has just a few counts. This chain uses TRBV7-7 with TRBJ2-1; a possible D gene is TRBD2 (5 bases). Between the trimmed V and J ends, which lost 6 bases and 7 bases, there was a span of 13 bases. From germline, CDR1 is SSHAT and CDR2 FNYEAQ (reference sequence). This CDR3 comprises 13 residues. The CDR3 reads CASRGFGSNEQFF. The CDR3 DNA sequence: TGTGCCAGCAGAGGTTTTGGGAGTAATGAGCAGTTCTTC.

This clonotype was detected only a few times. The chain joins TRBV2 to TRBJ1-4; 11 positions match TRBD1. This CDR3 comprises 14 residues. V lost 10 bases to trimming and J lost 5 bases; unmatched junction nucleotides: 6. The V gene's germline CDR1 is SNHLY and CDR2 FYNNEI. CDR3 loop: CATRTGGGNEKLFF. The CDR3, as DNA: TGTGCCACCCGGACAGGGGGCGGAAATGAAAAACTGTTTTTT.

The J gene is TRBJ2-5, the V gene TRBV19; TRBD2 might be the D (6 bases). CDR1 is LNHDA, CDR2 SQIVND, per germline (reference sequence). This CDR3 has 14 amino acids. Trimming removed 6 bases at V and 4 bases at J, with 15 bases between. CDR3 DNA sequence: TGTGCCAGTAGCCCCTCCCTGGGGGGAGAGACCCAGTACTTC. Translating gives CASSPSLGGETQYF.

The chain employs TRBV20-1 and TRBJ2-7; a possible D gene is TRBD1 (6 bases). With 5 bases removed from V and 1 base from J, the gap between germline ends came to 12 bases. The CDR3 extends over 13 amino acids. Germline V gives CDR1 DFQATT, CDR2 SNEGSKA (reference sequence). CDR3 residues: CSAPRTESYEQYF. As DNA, the CDR3 is TGCAGTGCTCCAAGGACAGAATCCTACGAGCAGTACTTC.

There are a few counts of this clonotype. The chain combines TRBV2 with TRBJ1-5, with a tentative D call TRBD1 (5 bases). The germline gives CDR1 SNHLY, CDR2 FYNNEI. The CDR3 sequence is 17 residues long. Trimming removed 7 bases from V and 0 bases from J, with 19 bases in between. As DNA, the CDR3 is TGTGCCAGCACCCGTTCCATGGGGGTTTATAGCAATCAGCCCCAGCATTTT. This gives the protein CASTRSMGVYSNQPQHF.

V gene TRBV6-2 or TRBV6-3 combines with J gene TRBJ1-6; D gene uncertain. CDR3 size: 15 residues. Deletions cut 8 bases from V and 8 bases from J, with 19 bases between. Germline values: CDR1 MNHEY, CDR2 SVGEGT. CDR3 nucleotides: TGTGCCAGCGGAGATGGGCGATCCACTTATTCACCCCTCCACTTT. The encoded protein is CASGDGRSTYSPLHF.